This T cell receptor beta chain was captured in a study of T-cell memory formation after mild COVID-19. TCRdb recomputed calls from the 5' RACE reads with MiXCR, one row per CDR3 protein. The data hold fewer than 500,000 distinct CDR3 sequences, with approximately 23% observed a single time. This CDR3 comprises 15 residues. V lost 2 bases to trimming and J lost 2 bases, with 10 bases between them. Germline CDR1 is MNHEY and CDR2 is SVGAGI. This clonotype was picked up one time. The chain links TRBV6-5 to TRBJ2-1, with a weak D call TRBD1 (6 bases). The sample taken for sequencing was PBMCs or a T cell subset sorted from them (not recorded which). The clonotype originates from an adult woman who had mild COVID-19 (a few samples of this study predate the infection). Cell type and time point are not known. CDR3 sequence (DNA): TGTGCCAGCAGTTACGGGGGCGCGACCTACAATGAGCAGTTCTTC. This gives the protein CASSYGGATYNEQFF.